The 8 T cell receptor beta chains in this list originate from one sample, sequenced in a study of response to subunit inactivated influenza vaccine. One entry per CDR3 protein results from TCRdb running MiXCR on the RT-PCR reads. This sample carries 700,000 to 900,000 distinct CDR3 sequences, 21% of them seen once, and the ten largest clones take more than 8.5%. Sequences were derived from PBMCs from blood, sampled roughly 5 days after vaccination. Every receptor here comes from a man between 50 and 59 years old who received an inactivated influenza vaccine.

This clonotype turned up a few times. J is TRBJ2-7 and V is TRBV4-3, with D unresolved. In germline, CDR1 is LGHNA, CDR2 YSLEER. The CDR3 length is 15 residues. Trimming pared 0 bases from V and 0 bases from J, leaving 9 bases between. Here the CDR3 DNA reads TGCGCCAGCAGCCAAGACCGGCAGTTCTCCTACGAGCAGTACTTC. This encodes CASSQDRQFSYEQYF.

There are many counts of this clonotype. The rearrangement links TRBV12-3 or TRBV12-4 to TRBJ2-1; 8 bases agree with TRBD2. The J segment lost 4 bases and the V segment lost 1 base, leaving 6 bases of the junction unmatched. The CDR3 is made up of 16 amino acids. CDR3 sequence reads: CASSLVRGAHYNEQFF. The CDR3 DNA reads TGTGCCAGCAGTTTAGTGCGGGGGGCCCATTACAATGAGCAGTTCTTC.

As to this clonotype: One end of the junction fails to match germline, which may point to a read error. The CDR3 sequence is CASSSSGAETQYF. DNA for the CDR3: TGTGCTAGCAGCAGTAGCGGGGCAGAGACCCAGTACTTC. The rearrangement joins TRBV7-7 to TRBJ2-5, with 8 bases identical to TRBD2. Looked up from germline, CDR1 is SSHAT and CDR2 is FNYEAQ (reference sequence). The CDR3 extends over 13 amino acids.

The genes are TRBV28 and TRBJ2-1; the D call may be TRBD1 or TRBD2 (5 bases each). Per the germline V gene, CDR1 is MDHEN and CDR2 is SYDVKM. Trimming removed 3 bases from V and 0 bases from J, with 15 bases in between. The CDR3 runs to 17 residues. As DNA, the CDR3 is TGTGCCAGCAGTTTGGGGGACCCAACAAGCTCCTACAATGAGCAGTTCTTC. Translating gives CASSLGDPTSSYNEQFF.

This clonotype has just a few counts. This rearrangement joins TRBV27 to TRBJ2-1, with D possibly TRBD2 on 6 matching bases. V lost 1 base and J 1 base, leaving 11 bases between the germline ends. The CDR3 consists of 16 residues. Germline-derived CDR1 and CDR2 are MNHEY and SMNVEV (reference sequence). The CDR3 loop is CASSLLRERSYNEQFF. CDR3 bases: TGTGCCAGCAGTTTATTACGGGAGCGGTCCTACAATGAGCAGTTCTTC.

This clonotype appeared a few times. The gene calls are TRBV20-1 and TRBJ1-1; D is possibly TRBD1 (5 bases). The V and J ends lost 3 bases and 0 bases respectively, with 8 bases between them. The CDR3 has 13 residues. Germline assignment: CDR1 DFQATT and CDR2 SNEGSKA (reference sequence). The CDR3 spells CSARVTVNTEAFF. The CDR3 region has the DNA TGCAGTGCTAGGGTGACAGTGAACACTGAAGCTTTCTTT.

This clonotype was detected a few times. This sequence joins TRBV7-2 and TRBJ1-1; D possibly corresponds to TRBD1 (5 bases). This CDR3 is 16 amino acids long. Per the germline V gene, CDR1 is SGHTA and CDR2 is FQGNSA. Trimming took off 4 bases at V and 13 bases at J, with 28 bases between the two ends. In DNA, the CDR3 is TGTGCCAGCAGCTCCGGGGCCCTGACACCACTGACTGCGGGTTTCTTT. This codes for CASSSGALTPLTAGFF. Supplemented by reference TRBV7-2 and TRBJ1-1, the full variable domain reads GAGVSQSPSNKVTEKGKDVELRCDPISGHTALYWYRQSLGQGLEFLIYFQGNSAPDKSGLPSDRFSAERTGGSVSTLTIQRTQQEDSAVYLCASSSGALTPLTAGFFGQGTRLTVV.

This clonotype was counted only a few times. The chain combines TRBV7-3 with TRBJ1-1; D is undetermined. The germline CDR1 and CDR2 sequences are SGHTA and FQGTGA. The length of the CDR3 is 13 residues. Trimming took off 2 bases at V and 6 bases at J, with 10 bases between the two ends. The CDR3 is CASSLSTVSEAFF. The CDR3 coding sequence is TGTGCCAGCAGCTTATCCACAGTCTCTGAAGCTTTCTTT.